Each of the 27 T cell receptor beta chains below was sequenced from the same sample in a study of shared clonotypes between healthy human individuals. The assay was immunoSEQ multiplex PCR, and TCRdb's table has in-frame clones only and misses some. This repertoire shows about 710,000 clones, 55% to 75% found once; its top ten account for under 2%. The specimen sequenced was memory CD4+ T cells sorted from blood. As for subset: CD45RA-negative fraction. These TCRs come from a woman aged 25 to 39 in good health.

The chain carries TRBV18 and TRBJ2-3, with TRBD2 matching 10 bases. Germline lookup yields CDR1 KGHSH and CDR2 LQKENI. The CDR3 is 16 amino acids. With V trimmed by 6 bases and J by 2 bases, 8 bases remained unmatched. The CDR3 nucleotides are TGTGCCAGCTCCTCCCAACTAGCGGGGAACACAGATACGCAGTATTTT. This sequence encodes CASSSQLAGNTDTQYF.

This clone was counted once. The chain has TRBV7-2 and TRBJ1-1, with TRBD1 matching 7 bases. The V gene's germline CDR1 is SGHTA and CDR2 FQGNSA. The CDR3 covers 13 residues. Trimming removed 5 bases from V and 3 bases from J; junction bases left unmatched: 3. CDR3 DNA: TGTGCCAGCAGCATAACAGGGGACACTGAAGCTTTCTTT. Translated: CASSITGDTEAFF. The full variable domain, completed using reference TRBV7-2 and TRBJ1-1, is GAGVSQSPSNKVTEKGKDVELRCDPISGHTALYWYRQSLGQGLEFLIYFQGNSAPDKSGLPSDRFSAERTGGSVSTLTIQRTQQEDSAVYLCASSITGDTEAFFGQGTRLTVV.

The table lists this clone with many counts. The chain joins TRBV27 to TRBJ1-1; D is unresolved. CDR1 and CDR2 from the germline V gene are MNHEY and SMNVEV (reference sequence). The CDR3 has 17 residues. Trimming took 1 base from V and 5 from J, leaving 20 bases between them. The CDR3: CASSLYGPAAGKTEAFF. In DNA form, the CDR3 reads TGTGCCAGCAGTTTATACGGGCCGGCCGCAGGAAAAACTGAAGCTTTCTTT.

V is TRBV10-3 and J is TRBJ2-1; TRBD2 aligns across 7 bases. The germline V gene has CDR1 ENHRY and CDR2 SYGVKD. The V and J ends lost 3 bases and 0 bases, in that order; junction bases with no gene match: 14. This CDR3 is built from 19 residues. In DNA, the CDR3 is TGTGCCATCAGTGAACCCGAAGGGCTAGCGGCAAGCTCCTACAATGAGCAGTTCTTC. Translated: CAISEPEGLAASSYNEQFF.

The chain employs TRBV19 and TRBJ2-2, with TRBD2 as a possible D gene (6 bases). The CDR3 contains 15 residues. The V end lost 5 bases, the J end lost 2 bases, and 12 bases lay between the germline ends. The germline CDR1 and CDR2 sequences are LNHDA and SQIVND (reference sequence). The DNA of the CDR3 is TGTGCCAGTAGTTTCAAGCGGGTCAACACCGGGGAGCTGTTTTTT. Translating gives CASSFKRVNTGELFF.

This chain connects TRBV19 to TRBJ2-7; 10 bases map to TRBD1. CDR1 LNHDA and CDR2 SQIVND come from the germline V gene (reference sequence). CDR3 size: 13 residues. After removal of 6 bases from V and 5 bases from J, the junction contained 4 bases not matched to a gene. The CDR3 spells CASSRDRGDEQYF. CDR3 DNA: TGTGCCAGTAGCCGGGACAGGGGCGACGAGCAGTACTTC.

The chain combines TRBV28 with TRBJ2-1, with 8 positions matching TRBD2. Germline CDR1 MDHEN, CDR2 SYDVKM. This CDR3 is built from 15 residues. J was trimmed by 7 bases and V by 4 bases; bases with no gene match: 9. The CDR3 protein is CASSSATGGRNEQFF. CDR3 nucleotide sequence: TGTGCCAGCAGTTCTGCGACGGGAGGGCGAAATGAGCAGTTCTTC.

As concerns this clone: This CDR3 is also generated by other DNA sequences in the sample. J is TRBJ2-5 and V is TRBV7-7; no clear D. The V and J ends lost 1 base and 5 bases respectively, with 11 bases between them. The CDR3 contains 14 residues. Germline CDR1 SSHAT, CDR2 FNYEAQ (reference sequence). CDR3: CASSLDPARETQYF. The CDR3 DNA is TGTGCCAGCAGCTTAGACCCAGCTAGGGAGACCCAGTACTTC.

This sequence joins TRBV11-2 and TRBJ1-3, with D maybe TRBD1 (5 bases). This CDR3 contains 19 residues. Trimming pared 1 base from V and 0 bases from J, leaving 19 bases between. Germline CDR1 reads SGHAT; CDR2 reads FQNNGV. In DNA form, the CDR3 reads TGTGCCAGCAGCTTAGCACCACTGACAGCTTCCAACTCTGGAAACACCATATATTTT. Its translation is CASSLAPLTASNSGNTIYF.

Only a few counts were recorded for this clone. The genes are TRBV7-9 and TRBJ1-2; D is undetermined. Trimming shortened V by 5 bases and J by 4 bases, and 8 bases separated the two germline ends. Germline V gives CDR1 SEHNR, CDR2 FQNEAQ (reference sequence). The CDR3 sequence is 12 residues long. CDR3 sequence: CASSTEAYGYTF. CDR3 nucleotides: TGTGCCAGCAGCACCGAGGCCTATGGCTACACCTTC.

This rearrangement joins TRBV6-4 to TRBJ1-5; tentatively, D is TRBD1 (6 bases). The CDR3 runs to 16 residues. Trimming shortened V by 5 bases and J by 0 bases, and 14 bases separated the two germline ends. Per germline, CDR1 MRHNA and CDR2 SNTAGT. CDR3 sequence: CASSPNAGASNQPQHF. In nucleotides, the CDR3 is TGTGCCAGCAGTCCGAACGCAGGGGCTAGCAATCAGCCCCAGCATTTT.

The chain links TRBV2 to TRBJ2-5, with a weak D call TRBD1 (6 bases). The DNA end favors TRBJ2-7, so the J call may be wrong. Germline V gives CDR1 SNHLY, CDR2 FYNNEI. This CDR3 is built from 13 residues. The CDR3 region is CASRKTGTYEQYF. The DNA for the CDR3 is TGTGCCAGCAGGAAGACAGGTACCTACGAGCAGTACTTC.

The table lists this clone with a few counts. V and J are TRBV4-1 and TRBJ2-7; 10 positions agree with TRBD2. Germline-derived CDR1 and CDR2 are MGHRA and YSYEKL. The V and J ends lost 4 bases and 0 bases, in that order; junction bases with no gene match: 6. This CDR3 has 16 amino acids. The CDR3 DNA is TGCGCCAGCAGCCGCGTAGCGGGAGGTACCTCCTACGAGCAGTACTTC. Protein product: CASSRVAGGTSYEQYF.

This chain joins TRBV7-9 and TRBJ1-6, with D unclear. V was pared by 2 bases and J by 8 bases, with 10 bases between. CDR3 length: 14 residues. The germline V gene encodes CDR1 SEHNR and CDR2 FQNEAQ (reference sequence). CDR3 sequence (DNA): TGTGCCAGCAGCTTACGGGGTGGCGATTCACCCCTCCACTTT. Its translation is CASSLRGGDSPLHF.

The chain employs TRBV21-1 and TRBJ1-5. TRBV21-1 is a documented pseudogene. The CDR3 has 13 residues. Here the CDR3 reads CASSKTGYQPQHF. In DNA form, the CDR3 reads TGTGCCAGCAGCAAAACCGGGTATCAGCCCCAGCATTTT.

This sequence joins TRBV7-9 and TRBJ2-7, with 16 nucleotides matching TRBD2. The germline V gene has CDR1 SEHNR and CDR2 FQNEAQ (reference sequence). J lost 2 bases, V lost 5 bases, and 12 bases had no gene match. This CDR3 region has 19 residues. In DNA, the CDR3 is TGTGCCAGCAGCCCCTCGGGACTAGCGGGAGGGTCCTCCCCCTACGAGCAGTACTTC. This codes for CASSPSGLAGGSSPYEQYF.

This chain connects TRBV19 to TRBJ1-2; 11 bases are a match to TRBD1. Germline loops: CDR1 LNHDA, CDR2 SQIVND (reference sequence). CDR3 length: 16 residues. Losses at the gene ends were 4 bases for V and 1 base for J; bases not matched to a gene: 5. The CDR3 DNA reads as TGTGCCAGTAGTACCCCGGGACAGGGGGTTAACTATGGCTACACCTTC. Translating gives CASSTPGQGVNYGYTF.

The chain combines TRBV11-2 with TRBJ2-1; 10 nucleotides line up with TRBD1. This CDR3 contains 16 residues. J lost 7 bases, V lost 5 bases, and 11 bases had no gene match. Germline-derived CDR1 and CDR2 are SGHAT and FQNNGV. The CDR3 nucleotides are TGTGCCAGCAGCCGAGGACCGGGACAGGGGCTGAATGAGCAGTTCTTC. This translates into CASSRGPGQGLNEQFF.

CDR3 nucleotide sequence: TGTGCCAGCAGCGTAGGACTAGCGGGAGTCTCCTACAATGAGCAGTTCTTC. Amino acid sequence: CASSVGLAGVSYNEQFF. The V and J genes are TRBV9 and TRBJ2-1, with 12 nucleotides matching TRBD2. Per germline, CDR1 SGDLS and CDR2 YYNGEE. The V segment lost 0 bases and the J segment 0 bases; nucleotides outside the gene matches: 1. The length of the CDR3 is 17 residues.

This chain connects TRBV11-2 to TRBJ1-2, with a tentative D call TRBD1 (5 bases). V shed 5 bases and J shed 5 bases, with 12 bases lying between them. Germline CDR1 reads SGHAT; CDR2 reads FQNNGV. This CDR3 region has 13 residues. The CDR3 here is CASSPGGVYGYTF. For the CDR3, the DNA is TGTGCCAGCAGCCCCGGGGGGGTATATGGCTACACCTTC.

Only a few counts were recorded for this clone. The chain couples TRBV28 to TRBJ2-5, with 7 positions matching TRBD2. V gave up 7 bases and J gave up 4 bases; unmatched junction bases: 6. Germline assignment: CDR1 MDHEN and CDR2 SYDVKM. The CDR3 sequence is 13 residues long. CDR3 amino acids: CASIGGFRETQYF. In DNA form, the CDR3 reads TGTGCCAGCATCGGGGGGTTCCGAGAGACCCAGTACTTC.

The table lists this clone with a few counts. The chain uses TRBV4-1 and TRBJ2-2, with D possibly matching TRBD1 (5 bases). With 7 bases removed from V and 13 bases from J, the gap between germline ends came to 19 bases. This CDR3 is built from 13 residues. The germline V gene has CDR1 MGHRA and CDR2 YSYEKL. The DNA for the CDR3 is TGCGCCAGCAAGGGGTCAAATATTAAGGGGCTGTTTTTT. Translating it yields CASKGSNIKGLFF.

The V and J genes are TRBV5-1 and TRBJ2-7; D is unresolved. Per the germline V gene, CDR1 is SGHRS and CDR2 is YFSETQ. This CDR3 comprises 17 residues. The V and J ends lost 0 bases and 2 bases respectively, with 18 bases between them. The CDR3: CASSLADSAVPTYEQYF. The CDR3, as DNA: TGCGCCAGCAGCTTGGCCGATTCTGCAGTCCCTACCTACGAGCAGTACTTC.

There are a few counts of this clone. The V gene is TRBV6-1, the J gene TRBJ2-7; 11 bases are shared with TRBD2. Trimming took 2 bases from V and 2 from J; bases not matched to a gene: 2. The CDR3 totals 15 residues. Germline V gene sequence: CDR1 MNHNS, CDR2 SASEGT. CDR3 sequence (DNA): TGTGCCAGCAGTGAACCGGGACTAGCGGCCTACGAGCAGTACTTC. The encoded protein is CASSEPGLAAYEQYF.

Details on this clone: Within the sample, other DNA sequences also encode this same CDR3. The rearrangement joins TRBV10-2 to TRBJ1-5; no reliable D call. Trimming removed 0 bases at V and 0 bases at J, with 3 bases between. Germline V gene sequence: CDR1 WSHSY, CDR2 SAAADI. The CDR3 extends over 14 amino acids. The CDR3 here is CASSESNSNQPQHF. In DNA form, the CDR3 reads TGCGCCAGCAGTGAGTCGAATAGCAATCAGCCCCAGCATTTT.

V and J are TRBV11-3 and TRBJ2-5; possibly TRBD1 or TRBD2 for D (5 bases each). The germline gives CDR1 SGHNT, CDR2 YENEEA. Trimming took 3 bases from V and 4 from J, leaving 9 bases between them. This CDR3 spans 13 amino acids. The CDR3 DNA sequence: TGTGCCAGCAGCTTCGGGGCCTCAGAGACCCAGTACTTC. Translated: CASSFGASETQYF.

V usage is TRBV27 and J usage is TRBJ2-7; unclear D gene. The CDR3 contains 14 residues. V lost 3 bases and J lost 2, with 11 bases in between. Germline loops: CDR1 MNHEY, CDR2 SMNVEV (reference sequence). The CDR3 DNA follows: TGTGCCAGCAGTTTCTTGAAACGGCCCTACGAGCAGTACTTC. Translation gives CASSFLKRPYEQYF.